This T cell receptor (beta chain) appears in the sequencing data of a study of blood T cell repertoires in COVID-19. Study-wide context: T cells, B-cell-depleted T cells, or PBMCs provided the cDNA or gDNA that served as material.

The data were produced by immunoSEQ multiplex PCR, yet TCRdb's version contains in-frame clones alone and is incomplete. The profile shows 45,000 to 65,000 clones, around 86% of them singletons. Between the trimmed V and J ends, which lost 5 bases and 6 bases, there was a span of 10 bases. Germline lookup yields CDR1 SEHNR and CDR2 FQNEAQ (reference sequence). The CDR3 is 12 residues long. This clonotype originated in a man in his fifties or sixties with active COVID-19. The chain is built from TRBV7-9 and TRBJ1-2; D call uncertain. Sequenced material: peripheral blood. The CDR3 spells CASSPRQDGYTF. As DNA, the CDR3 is TGTGCCAGCAGCCCAAGGCAGGATGGCTACACCTTC.